This T cell receptor beta chain was identified during a study of T cells in Graves' hyperthyroidism and ophthalmopathy. Study conclusions and caveats: Blood held most thyroid clonotypes expanded above 0.001 frequency.

Patients showing uncontrolled infection, other autoimmune disease, pregnancy or lactation were ineligible. RNA transcripts yielded amplified TCR beta CDR3 regions. The HTBI primer set served for first-round RT-PCR of the TCR CDR3. One entry per CDR3 protein results from TCRdb running MiXCR on the multiplex PCR reads. The data contain more than 650,000 distinct CDR3 sequences, 12% to 15% of them singletons. V lost 7 bases, J lost 1 base, and 7 bases stayed unmatched. This CDR3 has 15 residues. Germline CDR1 SGHRS, CDR2 YFSETQ. This clonotype came up a few times. Its antigen is not identified. The rearrangement joins TRBV5-1 to TRBJ2-7; 11 nucleotides align to TRBD2. This sequence originates from a young woman with Graves' hyperthyroidism. The source material was blood. CDR3 protein: CASSTSGSPSYEQYF. The CDR3 region has the DNA TGCGCCAGCTCAACTAGCGGGAGCCCGTCCTACGAGCAGTACTTC.